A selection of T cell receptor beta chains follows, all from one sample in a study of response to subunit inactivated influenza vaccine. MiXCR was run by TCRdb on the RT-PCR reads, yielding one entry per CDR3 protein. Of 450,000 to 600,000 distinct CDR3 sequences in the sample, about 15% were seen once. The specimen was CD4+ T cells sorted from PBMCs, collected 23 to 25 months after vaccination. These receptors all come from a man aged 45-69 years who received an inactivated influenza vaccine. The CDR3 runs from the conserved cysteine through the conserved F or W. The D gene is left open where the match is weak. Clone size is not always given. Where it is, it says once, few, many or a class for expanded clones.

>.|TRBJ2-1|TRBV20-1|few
TGCAGTGCTAGACACTCCGGGCCCCAGCAGTTCTTC
CSARHSGPQQFF
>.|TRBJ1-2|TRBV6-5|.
TGTGCCAGCAGTTACTCCGTGCAGGGTGATGGCTACACCTTC
CASSYSVQGDGYTF
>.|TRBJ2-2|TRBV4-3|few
TGCGCCAGCAGCCAAGGAGCAGTCACCTCCGGGGAGCTGTTTTTT
CASSQGAVTSGELFF
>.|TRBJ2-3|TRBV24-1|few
TGTGCCACATCGGACTGGAACACAGATACGCAGTATTTT
CATSDWNTDTQYF
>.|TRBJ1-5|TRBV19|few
TGTGCCAGTAGTATCCGGGGGAATCAGCCCCAGCATTTT
CASSIRGNQPQHF
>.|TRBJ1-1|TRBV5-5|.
TGTGCCAGCAGCTTGGCCGCAGGGGCTGGTGAAGCTTTCTTT
CASSLAAGAGEAFF
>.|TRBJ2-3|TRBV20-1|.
TGCAGTGCTAACGTCGGGAGTCCAACAGATACGCAGTATTTT
CSANVGSPTDTQYF
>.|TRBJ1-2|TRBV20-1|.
TGCAGTGCCAGACCCCCCCTTGGGCGTAACTATGGCTACACCTTC
CSARPPLGRNYGYTF
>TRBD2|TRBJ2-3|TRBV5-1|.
TGCGCCAGCAGCTTTCTGTCCCAGCGGGGGGGCACTAGCACAGATACGCAGTATTTT
CASSFLSQRGGTSTDTQYF
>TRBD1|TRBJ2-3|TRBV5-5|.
TGTGCCAGCCGCTGGTCGACAGGGAACACAGATACGCAGTATTTT
CASRWSTGNTDTQYF
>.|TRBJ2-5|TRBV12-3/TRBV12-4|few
TGTGCCAGCATGTTACGACATATAGAGACCCAGTACTTC
CASMLRHIETQYF
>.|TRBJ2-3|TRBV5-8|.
TGTGCCAGCAGCTTGGTCGTGGCTGATACGCAGTATTTT
CASSLVVADTQYF
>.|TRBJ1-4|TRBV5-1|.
TGCGCCAGCAGCCCGGATGCTTGGGGCGAAAAACTGTTTTTT
CASSPDAWGEKLFF
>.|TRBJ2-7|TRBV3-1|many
TGTGCCAGCAGCCGTTTGGGGGAGCAGCAGTACTTC
CASSRLGEQQYF
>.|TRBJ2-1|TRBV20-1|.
TGCAGTGCTAGAGGCAGGGCGTCCTACAATGAGCAGTTCTTC
CSARGRASYNEQFF
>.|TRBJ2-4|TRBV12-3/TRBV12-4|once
TGTGCCAGCAACTCGGCGGGGTCCAAAAACATTCAGTACTTC
CASNSAGSKNIQYF
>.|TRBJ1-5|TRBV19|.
TGTGCCAGTAGTATGCGGTCAGGGTACAATCAGCCCCAGCATTTT
CASSMRSGYNQPQHF
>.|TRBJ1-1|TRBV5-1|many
TGCGCCAGCAGTTCGGGGAACATGAACACTGAAGCTTTCTTT
CASSSGNMNTEAFF
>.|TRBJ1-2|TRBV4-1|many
TGCGCCAGCAGCCAAGAGCCCAGAGGTGTACTCTATGGCTACACCTTC
CASSQEPRGVLYGYTF
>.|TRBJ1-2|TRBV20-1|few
TGCAGTGCTAGAGACGGACAGTTAATTAACTATGGCTACACCTTC
CSARDGQLINYGYTF
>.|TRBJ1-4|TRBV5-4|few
TGTGCCAGCAACACACCTAATGAAAAACTGTTTTTT
CASNTPNEKLFF
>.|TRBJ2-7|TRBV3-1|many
TGTGCCAGCAGCCAACCGACTAGGTCGAGGGAGCAGTACTTC
CASSQPTRSREQYF
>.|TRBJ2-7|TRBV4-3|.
TGCGCCAGCAGCCCTAAGGTCTCGGTCTACGAGCAGTACTTC
CASSPKVSVYEQYF
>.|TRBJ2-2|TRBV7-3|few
TGTGCCAGCAGCAGGCATGACACCGGGGAGCTGTTTTTT
CASSRHDTGELFF
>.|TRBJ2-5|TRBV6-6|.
TGTGCCAGCAGTTACCCGGAGGAGACCCAGTACTTC
CASSYPEETQYF
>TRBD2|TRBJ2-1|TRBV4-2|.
TGTGCCAGCAGCCAAGTTAGCGGGGGGCCTGGGAATGAGCAGTTCTTC
CASSQVSGGPGNEQFF
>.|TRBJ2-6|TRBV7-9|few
TGTGCCAGCAGCTTACTTGGGTCAGAGGCCAACGTCCTGACTTTC
CASSLLGSEANVLTF
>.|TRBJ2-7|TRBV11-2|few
TGTGCCAGCAGCTTAGGTTGGATCGGATACGAGCAGTACTTC
CASSLGWIGYEQYF
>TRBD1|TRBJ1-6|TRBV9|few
TGTGCCAGCAGCTTCACAGGGGGCAAGGATTCACCCCTCCACTTT
CASSFTGGKDSPLHF
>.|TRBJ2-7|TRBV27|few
TGTGCCAGCAGTTTACTCGAGAGGCTTAGCTACGAGCAGTACTTC
CASSLLERLSYEQYF
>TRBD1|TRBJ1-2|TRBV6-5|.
TGTGCCAGCAGTTACGAAAGGGACAGGGTGAATGGCTACACCTTC
CASSYERDRVNGYTF
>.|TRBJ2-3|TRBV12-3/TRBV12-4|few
TGTGCCAGCAGTTTGGGTGCCCTTTGGGGTGCAGATACGCAGTATTTT
CASSLGALWGADTQYF
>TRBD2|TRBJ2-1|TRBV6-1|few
TGTGCCAGCAGCCTCCGAGGTAGCGGGATAGGCAATGAGCAGTTCTTC
CASSLRGSGIGNEQFF
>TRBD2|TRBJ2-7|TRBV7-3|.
TGTGCCAGCAGCTTAAGCGGGGGTTCGGCGGGTGAGCAGTACTTC
CASSLSGGSAGEQYF
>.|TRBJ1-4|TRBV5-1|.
TGCGCCAGCAGCGCTGGGGGGGCTCTTAATGAAAAACTGTTTTTT
CASSAGGALNEKLFF
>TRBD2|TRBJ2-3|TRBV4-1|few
TGCGCCAGCAGCCAAACCGGGACTAGCGGGAGCACAGATACGCAGTATTTT
CASSQTGTSGSTDTQYF
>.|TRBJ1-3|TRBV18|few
TGTGCCAGCTCGCCGCAAATGTTGGACAGAAGCTCTGGAAACACCATATATTTT
CASSPQMLDRSSGNTIYF
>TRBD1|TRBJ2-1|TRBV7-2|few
TGTGCCAGCAGCTTGTCGGGACAGGCATACAATGAGCAGTTCTTC
CASSLSGQAYNEQFF
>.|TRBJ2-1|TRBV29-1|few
TGCAGCGCCGGAAAGACCGCCTCCACCTACAATGAGCAGTTCTTC
CSAGKTASTYNEQFF
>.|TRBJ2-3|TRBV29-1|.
TGCAGCGTTGAAGATTACCGGGGCCTAGCCAACCGTCCAGATACGCAGTATTTT
CSVEDYRGLANRPDTQYF
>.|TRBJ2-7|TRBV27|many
TGTGCCAGCTGCCCTGGATTGCCGGCAGCCTACGAGCAGTACTTC
CASCPGLPAAYEQYF
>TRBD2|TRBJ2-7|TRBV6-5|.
TGTGCCAGCAGTTACTCGACCGCCCTTAGCGGGAGGTTATACGAGCAGTACTTC
CASSYSTALSGRLYEQYF
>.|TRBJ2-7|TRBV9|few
TGTGCCAGCAGCGTGTTCAGGTTATTGGACGAGCAGTACTTC
CASSVFRLLDEQYF
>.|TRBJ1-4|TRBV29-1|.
TGCAGCGTTGAAGATCCCAGGGAGCGTGAAAAACTGTTTTTT
CSVEDPREREKLFF
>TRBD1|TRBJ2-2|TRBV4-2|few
TGTGCCAGCAGCCGGGGACAGGAGGTCGGGGAGCTGTTTTTT
CASSRGQEVGELFF
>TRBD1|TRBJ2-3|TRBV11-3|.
TGTGCCAGCAGCTTCCGGACAGGGTCGGGCACAGATACGCAGTATTTT
CASSFRTGSGTDTQYF
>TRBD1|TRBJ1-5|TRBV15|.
TGTGCCACCAGCAGAGCGCTGACAGGGGCTCAGCCCCAGCATTTT
CATSRALTGAQPQHF
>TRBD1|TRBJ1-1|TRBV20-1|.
TGCAGTGCAGGGACAGCCCTGAACACTGAAGCTTTCTTT
CSAGTALNTEAFF
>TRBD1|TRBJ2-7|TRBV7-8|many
TGTGCCAGCAGCTGGGGGGACAGGGGGACCCACGAGCAGTACTTC
CASSWGDRGTHEQYF
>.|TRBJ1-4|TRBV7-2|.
TGTGCCAGCAGTCTCACAGGGATCACTAATGAAAAACTGTTTTTT
CASSLTGITNEKLFF
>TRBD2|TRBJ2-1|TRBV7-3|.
TGTGCCAGCAGCATGACGGGACTAGCGAACAATGAGCAGTTCTTC
CASSMTGLANNEQFF
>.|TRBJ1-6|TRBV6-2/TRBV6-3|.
TGTGCCATCAAGGGGTATGCGGATTCACCCCTCCACTTT
CAIKGYADSPLHF
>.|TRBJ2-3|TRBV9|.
TGTGCCAGCAGCGTAGGTCAGGGGCTCGGAGATACGCAGTATTTT
CASSVGQGLGDTQYF
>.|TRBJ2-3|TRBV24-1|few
TGTGCCACCATGGGGGAGAGCAGCACAGATACGCAGTATTTT
CATMGESSTDTQYF
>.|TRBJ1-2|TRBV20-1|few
TGCAGTGCTTACCCTGGAAGCCATGGCTACACCTTC
CSAYPGSHGYTF
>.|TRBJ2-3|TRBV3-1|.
TGTGCCAGCAGCCGGGGGACCTTCAGAAGAACAGATACGCAGTATTTT
CASSRGTFRRTDTQYF
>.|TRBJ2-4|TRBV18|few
TGTGCCAGCTCCTCCGGTACAGTGAACATTCAGTACTTC
CASSSGTVNIQYF
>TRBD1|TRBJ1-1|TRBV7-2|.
TGTGCCACCTCAAAGACAGGGAGGTCTGAAGCTTTCTTT
CATSKTGRSEAFF